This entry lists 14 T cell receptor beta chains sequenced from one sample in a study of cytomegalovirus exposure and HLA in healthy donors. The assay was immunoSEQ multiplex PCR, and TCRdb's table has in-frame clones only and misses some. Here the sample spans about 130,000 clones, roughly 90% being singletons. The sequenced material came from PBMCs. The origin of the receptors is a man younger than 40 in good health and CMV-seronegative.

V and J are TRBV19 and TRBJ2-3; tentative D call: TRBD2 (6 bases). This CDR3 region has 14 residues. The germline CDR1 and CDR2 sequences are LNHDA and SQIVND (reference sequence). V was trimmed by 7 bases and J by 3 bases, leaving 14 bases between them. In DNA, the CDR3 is TGTGCCAGTAACCAAGGCGGGGCTACAGATACGCAGTATTTT. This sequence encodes CASNQGGATDTQYF.

CDR3: CASSYGGTGVQPQHF. For the CDR3, the DNA is TGTGCCAGCAGTTACGGGGGGACAGGGGTTCAGCCCCAGCATTTT. The J gene is TRBJ1-5, the V gene TRBV6-6; 10 bases fit TRBD1. Germline V gene lookup returns CDR1 MNHNY and CDR2 SVGAGI (reference sequence). The CDR3 spans 15 residues. With 2 bases clipped from V and 6 bases from J, the junction kept 4 bases outside the gene matches.

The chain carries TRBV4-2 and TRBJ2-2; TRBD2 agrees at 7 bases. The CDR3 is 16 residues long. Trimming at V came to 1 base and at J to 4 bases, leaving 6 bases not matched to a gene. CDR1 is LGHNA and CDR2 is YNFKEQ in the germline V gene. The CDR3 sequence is CASSQGASGATGELFF. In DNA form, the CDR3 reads TGTGCCAGCAGCCAAGGGGCTAGCGGAGCCACCGGGGAGCTGTTTTTT.

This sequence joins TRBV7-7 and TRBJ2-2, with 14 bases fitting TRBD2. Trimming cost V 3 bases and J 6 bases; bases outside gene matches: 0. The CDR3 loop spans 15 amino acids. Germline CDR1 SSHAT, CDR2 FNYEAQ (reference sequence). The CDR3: CASSLTSGRAGELFF. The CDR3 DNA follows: TGTGCCAGCAGCTTGACTAGCGGGAGGGCCGGGGAGCTGTTTTTT.

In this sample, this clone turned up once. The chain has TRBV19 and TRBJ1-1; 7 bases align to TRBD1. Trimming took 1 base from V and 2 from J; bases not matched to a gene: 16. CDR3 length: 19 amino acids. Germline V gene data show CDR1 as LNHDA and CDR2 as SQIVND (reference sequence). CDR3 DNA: TGTGCCAGTAGTATAGGCCGAGCAGGGACAGTTCTATCCAACACTGAAGCTTTCTTT. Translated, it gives CASSIGRAGTVLSNTEAFF.

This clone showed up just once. This CDR3 is CAASGGASYNSPLHF. The CDR3, as DNA: TGTGCCGCTTCAGGGGGCGCCTCCTATAATTCACCCCTCCACTTT. V usage is TRBV10-3 and J usage is TRBJ1-6, with TRBD1 matching 8 bases. The CDR3 loop spans 15 amino acids. The germline gives CDR1 ENHRY, CDR2 SYGVKD. Germline trimming cut 11 bases from V and 0 bases from J; bases unmatched to any gene: 6.

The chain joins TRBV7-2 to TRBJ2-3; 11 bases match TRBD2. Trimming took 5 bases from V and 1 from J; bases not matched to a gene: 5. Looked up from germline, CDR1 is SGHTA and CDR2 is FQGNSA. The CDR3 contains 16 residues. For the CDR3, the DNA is TGTGCCAGCAGCCGCCTAGCGGGAGGAGGCACAGATACGCAGTATTTT. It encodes CASSRLAGGGTDTQYF.

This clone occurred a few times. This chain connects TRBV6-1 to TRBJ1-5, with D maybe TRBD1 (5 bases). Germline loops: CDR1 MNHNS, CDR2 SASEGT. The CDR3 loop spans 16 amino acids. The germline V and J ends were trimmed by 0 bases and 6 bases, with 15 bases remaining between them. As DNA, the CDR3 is TGTGCCAGCAGTGAAGCGTGGAGGGGTGGGGGTCAGCCCCAGCATTTT. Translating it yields CASSEAWRGGGQPQHF.

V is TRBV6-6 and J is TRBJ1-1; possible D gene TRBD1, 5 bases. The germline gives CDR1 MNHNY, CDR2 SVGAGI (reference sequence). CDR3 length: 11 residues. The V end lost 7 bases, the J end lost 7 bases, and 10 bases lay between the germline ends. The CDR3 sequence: CASITQGEAFF. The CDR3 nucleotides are TGTGCCAGCATTACGCAGGGTGAAGCTTTCTTT.

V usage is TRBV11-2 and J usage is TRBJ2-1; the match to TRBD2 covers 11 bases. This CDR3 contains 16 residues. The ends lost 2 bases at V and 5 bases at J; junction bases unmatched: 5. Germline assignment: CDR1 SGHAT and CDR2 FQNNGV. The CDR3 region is CASSLLAGGGHNEQFF. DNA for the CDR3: TGTGCCAGCAGCTTACTAGCGGGAGGAGGACACAATGAGCAGTTCTTC.

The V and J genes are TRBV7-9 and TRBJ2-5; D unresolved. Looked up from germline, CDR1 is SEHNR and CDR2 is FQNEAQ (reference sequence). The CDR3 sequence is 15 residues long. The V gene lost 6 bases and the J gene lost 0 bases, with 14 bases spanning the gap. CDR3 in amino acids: CASSSLIFYQETQYF. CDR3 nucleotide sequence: TGTGCCAGCAGTTCTCTAATCTTTTACCAAGAGACCCAGTACTTC.

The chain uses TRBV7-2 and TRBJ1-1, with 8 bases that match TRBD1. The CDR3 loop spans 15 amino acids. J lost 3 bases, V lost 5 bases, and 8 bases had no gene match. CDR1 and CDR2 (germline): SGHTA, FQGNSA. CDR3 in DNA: TGTGCCAGCAGCCACCCGAACAGGGGGGACACTGAAGCTTTCTTT. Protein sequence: CASSHPNRGDTEAFF.

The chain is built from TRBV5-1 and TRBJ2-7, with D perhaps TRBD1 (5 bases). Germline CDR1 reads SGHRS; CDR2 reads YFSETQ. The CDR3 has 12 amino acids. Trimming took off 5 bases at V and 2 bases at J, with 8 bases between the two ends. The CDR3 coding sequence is TGCGCCAGCAGTAAGACAGCCTACGAGCAGTACTTC. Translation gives CASSKTAYEQYF. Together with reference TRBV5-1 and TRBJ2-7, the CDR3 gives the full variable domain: KAGVTQTPRYLIKTRGQQVTLSCSPISGHRSVSWYQQTPGQGLQFLFEYFSETQRNKGNFPGRFSGRQFSNSRSEMNVSTLELGDSALYLCASSKTAYEQYFGPGTRLTVT.

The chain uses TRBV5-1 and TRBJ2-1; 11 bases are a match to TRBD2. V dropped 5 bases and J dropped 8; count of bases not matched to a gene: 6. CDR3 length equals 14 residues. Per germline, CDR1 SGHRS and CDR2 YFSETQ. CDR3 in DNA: TGCGCCAGCAGACGACTAGCGGGAAGGGATGAGCAGTTCTTC. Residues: CASRRLAGRDEQFF.